The following is a T cell receptor beta chain sequence with its context. Its antigen is unidentified. The second PCR ran about 6 to 11 cycles with a sample-barcoded 5' primer and J-beta primers. TCRdb reprocessed the 5' RACE reads with MiXCR, giving one entry per CDR3 protein. The data contain roughly 730,000 distinct CDR3 sequences, roughly three fifths of them singletons. Looked up from germline, CDR1 is SGHTA and CDR2 is FQGNSA. The V end lost 5 bases, the J end lost 2 bases, and 12 bases lay between the germline ends. The CDR3 contains 14 residues. Each sample had at least 6 million PBMCs isolated. The data stem from a study of blood T cells in healthy people across ages. Overall study results and limits: Among long-lived donors, naive CD4+ cells were more numerous and diversity higher than in aged donors.

The rearrangement joins TRBV7-2 to TRBJ1-2; no firm D call. This receptor was obtained from a man in his forties or fifties in good health. Sequenced sample: blood. In nucleotides, the CDR3 is TGTGCCAGCAGCCCTAGATCGGACAACTATGGCTACACCTTC. Translated: CASSPRSDNYGYTF. The entire variable domain, with the rest obtained from reference TRBV7-2 and TRBJ1-2, is as follows: GAGVSQSPSNKVTEKGKDVELRCDPISGHTALYWYRQSLGQGLEFLIYFQGNSAPDKSGLPSDRFSAERTGGSVSTLTIQRTQQEDSAVYLCASSPRSDNYGYTFGSGTRLTVV.